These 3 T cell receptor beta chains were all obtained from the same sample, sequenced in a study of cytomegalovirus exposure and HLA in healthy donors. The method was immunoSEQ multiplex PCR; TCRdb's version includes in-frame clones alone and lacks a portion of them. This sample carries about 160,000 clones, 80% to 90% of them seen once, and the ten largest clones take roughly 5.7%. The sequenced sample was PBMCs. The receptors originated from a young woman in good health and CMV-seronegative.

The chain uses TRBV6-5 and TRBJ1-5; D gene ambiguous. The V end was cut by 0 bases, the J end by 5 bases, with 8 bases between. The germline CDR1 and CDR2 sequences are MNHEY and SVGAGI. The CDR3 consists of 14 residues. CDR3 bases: TGTGCCAGCAGTTACTCGGGAGGCCATCAGCCCCAGCATTTT. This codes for CASSYSGGHQPQHF.

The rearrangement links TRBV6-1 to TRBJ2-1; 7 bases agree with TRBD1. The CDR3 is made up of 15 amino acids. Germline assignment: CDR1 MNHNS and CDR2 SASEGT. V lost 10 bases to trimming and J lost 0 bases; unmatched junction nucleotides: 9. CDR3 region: CATKTDRSSYNEQFF. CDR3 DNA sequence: TGTGCCACCAAGACGGACAGGAGCTCCTACAATGAGCAGTTCTTC.

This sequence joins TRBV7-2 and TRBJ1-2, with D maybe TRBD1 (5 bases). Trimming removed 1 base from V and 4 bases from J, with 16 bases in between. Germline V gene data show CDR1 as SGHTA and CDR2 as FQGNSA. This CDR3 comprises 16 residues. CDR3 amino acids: CASSLGTPTATYGYTF. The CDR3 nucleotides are TGTGCCAGCAGCTTAGGGACGCCGACAGCCACCTATGGCTACACCTTC.